What follows are 28 T cell receptor beta chains derived from one specimen sequenced in a study of OX40 agonist ivuxolimab in advanced cancers. Libraries were prepared by immunoSEQ multiplex PCR; TCRdb keeps only in-frame clonotypes and omits some of them. The sample has about 79,000 clones; approximately 85% are singletons. Sequenced here: CD4+ or CD8+ T cells sorted from blood, sampled in a trial of the OX40 agonist ivuxolimab. These receptor sequences come from an adult with an advanced solid tumor such as melanoma, head and neck, liver or kidney cancer.

J is TRBJ1-2 and V is TRBV28; D is unclear. The V end lost 3 bases, the J end lost 4 bases, and 15 bases lay between the germline ends. The CDR3 spans 15 residues. Germline V gene sequence: CDR1 MDHEN, CDR2 SYDVKM. DNA for the CDR3: TGTGCCAGCAGTTTGCGGTTTAGGGTGGGCTATGGCTACACCTTC. It is translated as CASSLRFRVGYGYTF.

The V and J genes are TRBV4-1 and TRBJ2-1, with D unclear. CDR1 MGHRA and CDR2 YSYEKL come from the germline V gene. V dropped 0 bases and J dropped 5 bases, with 11 bases sitting between them. This CDR3 comprises 15 residues. The DNA for the CDR3 is TGCGCCAGCAGCCAAGACGGGCAGGCCCACAATGAGCAGTTCTTC. Encoded protein: CASSQDGQAHNEQFF.

There are a few counts of this clone. The chain recombines TRBV5-5 with TRBJ2-1; D is possibly TRBD2 (5 bases). Between the trimmed V and J ends, which lost 3 bases and 0 bases, there was a span of 16 bases. The CDR3 contains 17 residues. Per germline, CDR1 SGHKS and CDR2 YYEKEE (reference sequence). In nucleotides, the CDR3 is TGTGCCAGCAGCTCTGATTGGTCGGGGAGCTCCTACAATGAGCAGTTCTTC. It translates to CASSSDWSGSSYNEQFF. The whole variable domain, filled in from reference TRBV5-5 and TRBJ2-1, reads DAGVTQSPTHLIKTRGQQVTLRCSPISGHKSVSWYQQVLGQGPQFIFQYYEKEERGRGNFPDRFSARQFPNYSSELNVNALLLGDSALYLCASSSDWSGSSYNEQFFGPGTRLTVL.

V and J are TRBV5-6 and TRBJ1-1; tentatively, D is TRBD1 (6 bases). Germline CDR1 is SGHDT and CDR2 is YYEEEE. This CDR3 has 13 residues. With 5 bases removed from V and 4 bases from J, the gap between germline ends came to 12 bases. CDR3 amino acids: CASRTGGGTEAFF. In DNA form, the CDR3 reads TGTGCCAGCAGGACGGGGGGCGGCACTGAAGCTTTCTTT.

This chain joins TRBV5-1 and TRBJ2-2, with 12 positions matching TRBD2. Germline V lookup: CDR1 SGHRS, CDR2 YFSETQ. This CDR3 has 17 amino acids. The V gene end was trimmed by 0 bases and the J gene end by 3 bases; junction bases not matched to a gene: 3. The CDR3 nucleotides are TGCGCCAGCAGCTTGGAGGGGACTAGCGGGCACACCGGGGAGCTGTTTTTT. Translation: CASSLEGTSGHTGELFF. The variable domain in full, completed from reference TRBV5-1 and TRBJ2-2, reads KAGVTQTPRYLIKTRGQQVTLSCSPISGHRSVSWYQQTPGQGLQFLFEYFSETQRNKGNFPGRFSGRQFSNSRSEMNVSTLELGDSALYLCASSLEGTSGHTGELFFGEGSRLTVL.

This clone was seen a few times. The V gene is TRBV5-1, the J gene TRBJ2-5, with 9 nucleotides matching TRBD1. There are 16 residues in the CDR3. With V trimmed by 4 bases and J by 4 bases, 11 bases remained unmatched. CDR1 SGHRS and CDR2 YFSETQ come from the germline V gene. The CDR3 reads CASSIVPGQGTETQYF. The CDR3 DNA reads TGCGCCAGCAGCATTGTCCCGGGACAGGGAACAGAGACCCAGTACTTC.

J is TRBJ1-1 and V is TRBV7-9, with 8 bases aligning to TRBD1. The CDR3 spans 15 residues. From germline, CDR1 is SEHNR and CDR2 FQNEAQ (reference sequence). J was trimmed by 2 bases and V by 2 bases; bases with no gene match: 4. The CDR3 is CASSLSQGANTEAFF. The CDR3 bases are TGTGCCAGCAGCTTATCCCAGGGGGCAAACACTGAAGCTTTCTTT.

The chain combines TRBV29-1 with TRBJ2-3; D remains ambiguous. Germline CDR1 is SQVTM and CDR2 is ANQGSEA. CDR3 length: 12 amino acids. The germline V and J ends were trimmed by 5 bases and 2 bases, with 8 bases remaining between them. The CDR3 nucleotides read TGCAGCGTTCGCCAGAACACAGATACGCAGTATTTT. Translating it yields CSVRQNTDTQYF.

V is TRBV7-2 and J is TRBJ1-5; no clear D gene. With 5 bases removed from V and 6 bases from J, the gap between germline ends came to 14 bases. The CDR3 sequence is 14 residues long. Looked up from germline, CDR1 is SGHTA and CDR2 is FQGNSA. In DNA form, the CDR3 reads TGTGCCAGCAGCCTAGTGGGGTTAAGTCAGCCCCAGCATTTT. Residues: CASSLVGLSQPQHF.

CDR3 nucleotide sequence: TGTGCCAGCAGCTTAAGTAGCTTATCCTCCTACGAGCAGTACTTC. It translates to CASSLSSLSSYEQYF. The genes are TRBV7-3 and TRBJ2-7; D is unresolved. This CDR3 is 15 amino acids long. Deletions cut 1 base from V and 0 bases from J, with 10 bases between. Per the germline V gene, CDR1 is SGHTA and CDR2 is FQGTGA.

CDR3 region: CASSGTSTEQYF. Written as DNA, the CDR3 is TGTGCCAGCAGCGGGACTAGTACCGAGCAGTACTTC. This rearrangement joins TRBV2 to TRBJ2-7; the match to TRBD2 covers 8 bases. CDR1 is SNHLY and CDR2 is FYNNEI in the germline V gene. The CDR3 is made up of 12 amino acids. Trimming cost V 6 bases and J 6 bases; bases outside gene matches: 4.

The gene calls are TRBV11-2 and TRBJ1-2; tentatively, D is TRBD1 (5 bases). Between the trimmed V and J ends, which lost 6 bases and 6 bases, there was a span of 11 bases. The V gene's germline CDR1 is SGHAT and CDR2 FQNNGV. The CDR3 loop spans 12 amino acids. The CDR3 protein is CASSGGHDGYTF. DNA of the CDR3: TGTGCCAGCAGTGGAGGACACGATGGCTACACCTTC.

The rearrangement links TRBV11-3 to TRBJ1-1; unclear D gene. There are 12 residues in the CDR3. The V end was cut by 8 bases, the J end by 4 bases, with 11 bases between. CDR1 is SGHNT and CDR2 is YENEEA in the germline V gene. The CDR3 is CASPVGGTEAFF. DNA of the CDR3: TGTGCCAGCCCCGTGGGAGGCACTGAAGCTTTCTTT.

The rearrangement joins TRBV5-1 to TRBJ1-4; no clear D gene. CDR3 size: 13 residues. The V gene lost 7 bases and the J gene lost 0 bases, with 7 bases spanning the gap. Per germline, CDR1 SGHRS and CDR2 YFSETQ. The CDR3 reads CASRKATNEKLFF. CDR3 DNA sequence: TGCGCCAGCCGTAAGGCAACTAATGAAAAACTGTTTTTT.

This rearrangement joins TRBV4-2 to TRBJ2-1; possibly TRBD2 for D (5 bases). This CDR3 has 15 residues. V shed 0 bases and J shed 9 bases, with 15 bases lying between them. Per germline, CDR1 LGHNA and CDR2 YNFKEQ. CDR3 bases: TGTGCCAGCAGCCAAGATCGGGGAGCGATGGTTGAGCAGTTCTTC. Its translation: CASSQDRGAMVEQFF.

CDR3 sequence reads: CASSWIGGTEAFF. DNA of the CDR3: TGCGCCAGCAGCTGGATTGGGGGAACTGAAGCTTTCTTT. The chain links TRBV5-1 to TRBJ1-1; tentatively, D is TRBD1 (5 bases). The germline gives CDR1 SGHRS, CDR2 YFSETQ. The CDR3 extends over 13 amino acids. The V end was cut by 3 bases, the J end by 5 bases, with 11 bases between. Based on the CDR3 plus reference TRBV5-1 and TRBJ1-1, the full variable domain is KAGVTQTPRYLIKTRGQQVTLSCSPISGHRSVSWYQQTPGQGLQFLFEYFSETQRNKGNFPGRFSGRQFSNSRSEMNVSTLELGDSALYLCASSWIGGTEAFFGQGTRLTVV.

This chain uses TRBV29-1 with TRBJ2-2; D not resolved. V was pared by 1 base and J by 6 bases, with 9 bases between. Germline values: CDR1 SQVTM, CDR2 ANQGSEA. This CDR3 region has 13 residues. The CDR3 region has the DNA TGCAGCGTTGAAGGCCTTGGGGCCGGGGAGCTGTTTTTT. Translated, it gives CSVEGLGAGELFF.

V gene TRBV6-5 combines with J gene TRBJ2-7; D might be TRBD1 (6 bases). Germline assignment: CDR1 MNHEY and CDR2 SVGAGI. The V and J ends lost 6 bases and 5 bases respectively, with 11 bases between them. This CDR3 region has 12 residues. The CDR3 loop reads CASRPGHDEQYF. CDR3 sequence (DNA): TGTGCCAGCAGACCGGGACACGACGAGCAGTACTTC.

This clone was counted once. V and J are TRBV5-8 and TRBJ1-1; the D gene is possibly TRBD1 (6 bases). Trimming took off 0 bases at V and 6 bases at J, with 9 bases between the two ends. CDR1 is SGHTS, CDR2 YDEGEE, per germline. The CDR3 runs 13 residues. The CDR3 coding sequence is TGTGCCAGCAGCTTGGGGACAGTCGCTGAAGCTTTCTTT. As protein: CASSLGTVAEAFF.

This rearrangement joins TRBV4-1 to TRBJ1-5; 11 nucleotides match TRBD1. The germline V gene has CDR1 MGHRA and CDR2 YSYEKL. This CDR3 is built from 17 residues. The V gene end was trimmed by 3 bases and the J gene end by 2 bases; junction bases not matched to a gene: 6. CDR3 sequence: CASSHTDRGLGNQPQHF. CDR3 in DNA: TGCGCCAGCAGCCACACGGACAGGGGGCTGGGCAATCAGCCCCAGCATTTT.

The chain carries TRBV6-1 and TRBJ1-3; no firm D call. V was clipped by 6 bases and J by 4 bases, with 16 bases between them. The CDR3 is 15 residues long. The germline V gene encodes CDR1 MNHNS and CDR2 SASEGT. The CDR3 region is CASREPGSGGNTIYF. DNA of the CDR3: TGTGCCAGCAGAGAACCCGGGTCGGGGGGAAACACCATATATTTT.

This rearrangement joins TRBV11-2 to TRBJ1-6, with D hard to call. Germline CDR1 SGHAT, CDR2 FQNNGV. The CDR3 spans 14 residues. V was trimmed by 1 base and J by 7 bases, leaving 8 bases between them. CDR3 loop: CASSLALSNSPLHF. The CDR3 coding sequence is TGTGCCAGCAGCTTAGCACTAAGCAATTCACCCCTCCACTTT.

Points on this clone: Relative to the germline gene, one junction end is altered; a read error may explain this. The V call is TRBV6-5, the J call TRBJ2-7; 10 bases fit TRBD2. Per the germline V gene, CDR1 is MNHEY and CDR2 is SVGAGI. This CDR3 is 14 amino acids long. For the CDR3, the DNA is TGTGCCAGCAGCGAAGCGGGAGGGTCCTTCGAGCAGTACTTC. This sequence encodes CASSEAGGSFEQYF.

V gene TRBV28 combines with J gene TRBJ2-3, with D uncertain. The length of the CDR3 is 15 residues. Germline CDR1 and CDR2: MDHEN and SYDVKM. V lost 7 bases, J lost 1 base, and 15 bases lay in between. The CDR3 here is CASKVGSTRTDTQYF. In DNA, the CDR3 is TGTGCCAGCAAGGTTGGCTCGACCCGCACAGATACGCAGTATTTT. The variable domain in full, completed from reference TRBV28 and TRBJ2-3, reads DVKVTQSSRYLVKRTGEKVFLECVQDMDHENMFWYRQDPGLGLRLIYFSYDVKMKEKGDIPEGYSVSREKKERFSLILESASTNQTSMYLCASKVGSTRTDTQYFGPGTRLTVL.

The gene calls are TRBV6-5 and TRBJ2-5, with D perhaps TRBD2 (6 bases). The V end was cut by 0 bases, the J end by 8 bases, with 16 bases between. The CDR3 covers 15 residues. Germline CDR1 reads MNHEY; CDR2 reads SVGAGI. CDR3 region: CASSYSGGASGTQYF. The DNA of the CDR3 is TGTGCCAGCAGTTACTCAGGAGGGGCCTCGGGAACCCAGTACTTC.

The rearrangement joins TRBV7-3 to TRBJ2-2; D remains ambiguous. Trimming stripped 8 bases from V and 2 bases from J, with 12 bases between. The germline V gene encodes CDR1 SGHTA and CDR2 FQGTGA. This CDR3 spans 14 amino acids. CDR3 sequence reads: CASARALNTGELFF. The CDR3 coding sequence is TGTGCCAGCGCCAGAGCATTAAACACCGGGGAGCTGTTTTTT.

V usage is TRBV6-5 and J usage is TRBJ1-2; weak D call: TRBD1 (5 bases). CDR1 and CDR2 (germline): MNHEY, SVGAGI. V was shortened by 8 bases and J by 5 bases, with 18 bases between the two germline ends. This CDR3 region has 14 residues. CDR3 nucleotides: TGTGCCAGCCGCGATTCGGGACCGGGATATGGCTACACCTTC. Residues: CASRDSGPGYGYTF.

This rearrangement joins TRBV19 to TRBJ2-2; the match to TRBD1 covers 8 bases. The CDR3 is made up of 16 amino acids. J gave up 0 bases and V 8 bases, and 8 bases lay outside the gene matches. Germline lookup yields CDR1 LNHDA and CDR2 SQIVND (reference sequence). The CDR3 sequence is CASRPWTGTNTGELFF. CDR3 in DNA: TGTGCCAGTCGACCGTGGACAGGGACGAACACCGGGGAGCTGTTTTTT.